One and the same sample provided the 6 T cell receptor beta chains below, sequenced in a study of cytomegalovirus exposure and HLA in healthy donors. The PCR ran on 60 Vbeta and 13 Jbeta primers. Measured with immunoSEQ multiplex PCR; TCRdb has only the in-frame clones, and not every one. In the table there are some 170,000 clones, roughly three quarters of which are singletons. Sequencing input: PBMCs. The receptors shown here come from a man in his late teens or twenties in good health and CMV-seropositive.

The chain recombines TRBV6-1 with TRBJ1-5, with TRBD1 matching 10 bases. This CDR3 comprises 15 residues. Germline V gene lookup returns CDR1 MNHNS and CDR2 SASEGT. The V and J ends lost 4 bases and 5 bases, in that order; junction bases with no gene match: 5. This CDR3 reads CASSGDRGRDQPQHF. The CDR3 region has the DNA TGTGCCAGCAGTGGCGACAGGGGGCGAGATCAGCCCCAGCATTTT.

This clone has just one count. This sequence joins TRBV27 and TRBJ2-4; 11 bases agree with TRBD1. This CDR3 spans 12 amino acids. Per the germline V gene, CDR1 is MNHEY and CDR2 is SMNVEV (reference sequence). V trimming: 6 bases; J trimming: 11 bases; junction bases outside the gene matches: 3. CDR3 in DNA: TGTGCCAGCAGGGGGGACAGGGGGGTTCAGTACTTC. Protein sequence: CASRGDRGVQYF.

CDR3 sequence (DNA): TGCGCCAGCAGCCCTAGCGGAGAAGAGACCCAGTACTTC. This sequence encodes CASSPSGEETQYF. The chain employs TRBV5-1 and TRBJ2-5; 7 nucleotides line up with TRBD2. V lost 4 bases to trimming and J lost 3 bases; unmatched junction nucleotides: 3. Per the germline V gene, CDR1 is SGHRS and CDR2 is YFSETQ. The CDR3 contains 13 residues.

This chain uses TRBV18 with TRBJ2-1, with TRBD2 matching over 9 bases. The CDR3 has 20 amino acids. V gave up 0 bases and J gave up 6 bases; unmatched junction bases: 18. Looked up from germline, CDR1 is KGHSH and CDR2 is LQKENI. CDR3 DNA sequence: TGTGCCAGCTCACCACCGAATCTTAAACTGGGGCTAGCGGGATCCAATGAGCAGTTCTTC. It codes for CASSPPNLKLGLAGSNEQFF.

The V and J genes are TRBV29-1 and TRBJ1-1; D remains ambiguous. Germline CDR1 reads SQVTM; CDR2 reads ANQGSEA. The CDR3 has 12 amino acids. The V end was cut by 7 bases, the J end by 0 bases, with 9 bases between. CDR3 DNA: TGCAGCGGACGACAACTGAACACTGAAGCTTTCTTT. Amino acid sequence: CSGRQLNTEAFF.

This chain connects TRBV18 to TRBJ2-7; 11 bases line up with TRBD2. V was clipped by 4 bases and J by 4 bases; unmatched bases: 6. Germline-derived CDR1 and CDR2 are KGHSH and LQKENI. The CDR3 is 15 residues long. CDR3 DNA: TGTGCCAGCTCACGACTACTAGCGGGAGTATACGAGCAGTACTTC. It yields the protein CASSRLLAGVYEQYF.